Shown below are 31 T cell receptor beta chains from a single sample sequenced in a study of graft-versus-host responses after intestinal transplantation (TCRdb year 2021). Library preparation used the immunoSEQ multiplex PCR assay. TCRdb stores this immuneACCESS table with in-frame sequences only. Part of the clones is absent; in the studies checked, under half of the shortfall reflects unresolved V genes, and no reason is known for the rest. The sample profile shows over 85,000 clones; about 94% of them were found once. 0.15% to 0.2% of the sample is held by the ten biggest clonotypes. No cognate antigen is known for these TCRs. The sample's time point label is to be understood as: cells obtained before transplantation from donor or recipient. Sample: unstimulated CD4+ T cells sorted from spleen or lymph node cells, taken before transplant. Every receptor here comes from a human donor who was the organ donor for an intestinal transplant.

The chain carries TRBV5-4 and TRBJ2-3, with a possible D match to TRBD1 (6 bases). CDR3 length: 14 residues. Germline-derived CDR1 and CDR2 are SGHNT and YYREEE (reference sequence). The V end lost 4 bases, the J end lost 4 bases, and 13 bases lay between the germline ends. The CDR3, as DNA: TGTGCCAGCAGCGTGCACTCAGGGGCAGATACGCAGTATTTT. It codes for CASSVHSGADTQYF.

The chain combines TRBV7-8 with TRBJ2-7, with unresolved D. This CDR3 has 15 residues. Trimming removed 2 bases from V and 6 bases from J, with 17 bases in between. Germline lookup yields CDR1 SGHVS and CDR2 FQNEAQ. This CDR3 reads CASSLHPGLRAEQYF. The CDR3, as DNA: TGTGCCAGCAGCTTACACCCCGGGCTACGGGCCGAGCAGTACTTC. Drawing the rest from reference TRBV7-8 and TRBJ2-7, the complete variable domain is GAGVSQSPRYKVAKRGQDVALRCDPISGHVSLFWYQQALGQGPEFLTYFQNEAQLDKSGLPSDRFFAERPEGSVSTLKIQRTQQEDSAVYLCASSLHPGLRAEQYFGPGTRLTVT.

The chain couples TRBV19 to TRBJ1-2; D is unresolved. CDR1 and CDR2 (germline): LNHDA, SQIVND (reference sequence). The CDR3 contains 14 residues. V was trimmed by 8 bases and J by 4 bases, leaving 17 bases between them. Here the CDR3 DNA reads TGTGCCAGTGAGGACCGGGTCTTTCTCTATGGCTACACCTTC. This translates into CASEDRVFLYGYTF.

V and J are TRBV6-1 and TRBJ1-6, with D hard to call. This CDR3 has 14 amino acids. Germline assignment: CDR1 MNHNS and CDR2 SASEGT. Trimming shortened V by 0 bases and J by 10 bases, and 10 bases separated the two germline ends. The CDR3 protein is CASSEALTSSPLHF. The CDR3 DNA is TGTGCCAGCAGTGAAGCCCTGACATCCTCACCCCTCCACTTT.

The chain couples TRBV28 to TRBJ1-2; the match to TRBD1 covers 12 bases. The CDR3 is made up of 18 amino acids. Unmatched junction bases numbered 17, after V lost 10 bases and J lost 2 bases. Germline values: CDR1 MDHEN, CDR2 SYDVKM. The CDR3: CATLLTPGQGAGNYGYTF. DNA of the CDR3: TGTGCCACCCTATTGACACCGGGACAGGGGGCGGGAAACTATGGCTACACCTTC.

The rearrangement links TRBV5-1 to TRBJ1-6, with D perhaps TRBD1 (5 bases). V was clipped by 0 bases and J by 6 bases, with 10 bases between them. The CDR3 consists of 15 residues. CDR1 and CDR2 (germline): SGHRS, YFSETQ. Here the CDR3 DNA reads TGCGCCAGCAGCTTGGGGCAGGGAACTAATTCACCCCTCCACTTT. Translating gives CASSLGQGTNSPLHF.

The chain uses TRBV7-9 and TRBJ2-1, with 8 bases fitting TRBD1. Germline assignment: CDR1 SEHNR and CDR2 FQNEAQ (reference sequence). With V trimmed by 2 bases and J by 7 bases, 7 bases remained unmatched. This CDR3 has 15 amino acids. CDR3 nucleotides: TGTGCCAGCAGCTTACTCACAGGGGGTAAGAATGAGCAGTTCTTC. This encodes CASSLLTGGKNEQFF.

The rearrangement joins TRBV11-2 to TRBJ2-3; 8 bases fit TRBD1. The CDR3 is 12 amino acids. V lost 5 bases to trimming and J lost 8 bases; unmatched junction nucleotides: 3. Germline CDR1 SGHAT, CDR2 FQNNGV. In DNA form, the CDR3 reads TGTGCCAGCAGCCCCCAGGGGGCTACGCAGTATTTT. It encodes CASSPQGATQYF.

CDR3 sequence reads: CASSPQGADTEAFF. The CDR3 coding sequence is TGTGCCAGCTCACCCCAGGGGGCAGACACTGAAGCTTTCTTT. V gene TRBV18 combines with J gene TRBJ1-1; TRBD1 aligns across 8 bases. The CDR3 consists of 14 residues. CDR1 and CDR2 (germline): KGHSH, LQKENI. V trimming: 3 bases; J trimming: 3 bases; junction bases outside the gene matches: 3.

The chain is built from TRBV18 and TRBJ2-3; 8 bases align to TRBD1. The V segment lost 5 bases and the J segment 5 bases; nucleotides outside the gene matches: 6. Per the germline V gene, CDR1 is KGHSH and CDR2 is LQKENI. CDR3 length equals 14 residues. The DNA of the CDR3 is TGTGCCAGCTCAGCCGGGACAGGTCGAGATACGCAGTATTTT. Translation: CASSAGTGRDTQYF.

This chain connects TRBV7-9 to TRBJ1-4, with TRBD1 as a possible D gene (6 bases). This CDR3 contains 14 residues. Germline V gene data show CDR1 as SEHNR and CDR2 as FQNEAQ (reference sequence). Trimming shortened V by 7 bases and J by 8 bases, and 17 bases separated the two germline ends. The CDR3 DNA reads TGTGCCAGCACCTTGGGGGGCGCTCGAGAAAAACTGTTTTTT. Its translation: CASTLGGAREKLFF.

J is TRBJ2-2 and V is TRBV2; D is ambiguous. Germline V lookup: CDR1 SNHLY, CDR2 FYNNEI. Trimming left V 6 bases short and J 6 bases short, with 8 bases between. The CDR3 totals 12 residues. In DNA, the CDR3 is TGTGCCAGCAGCGAAAGCGCCGGGGAGCTGTTTTTT. This encodes CASSESAGELFF.

CDR3 sequence (DNA): TGTGCCAGCAGGGCCGGGACAGGGCGCACAGATACGCAGTATTTT. The encoded protein is CASRAGTGRTDTQYF. This chain uses TRBV6-1 with TRBJ2-3; 9 positions agree with TRBD1. V shed 6 bases, J shed 1 base, and the junction held 5 bases outside the gene matches. CDR3 length: 15 residues. From germline, CDR1 is MNHNS and CDR2 SASEGT.

This CDR3 reads CAWSVSGAYSNQPQHF. CDR3 coding DNA: TGTGCCTGGAGTGTGTCGGGTGCGTATAGCAATCAGCCCCAGCATTTT. The chain combines TRBV30 with TRBJ1-5, with no clear D. CDR3 size: 16 residues. Germline lookup yields CDR1 GTSNPN and CDR2 SVGIG (reference sequence). V lost 0 bases, J lost 0 bases, and 12 bases lay in between.

The chain has TRBV9 and TRBJ2-1, with D unclear. The CDR3 is made up of 15 amino acids. The germline gives CDR1 SGDLS, CDR2 YYNGEE. The ends were cut back, 1 base at V and 0 bases at J, with 8 bases in the middle. The CDR3 protein is CASSVNSNSYNEQFF. CDR3 sequence (DNA): TGTGCCAGCAGCGTAAACTCCAACTCCTACAATGAGCAGTTCTTC.

This chain uses TRBV11-3 with TRBJ1-1, with 7 positions matching TRBD1. Looked up from germline, CDR1 is SGHNT and CDR2 is YENEEA. Trimming took 0 bases from V and 4 from J; bases not matched to a gene: 8. This CDR3 has 16 residues. The CDR3 is CASSLEGGGAGTEAFF. The CDR3 DNA sequence: TGTGCCAGCAGCTTAGAGGGAGGGGGCGCGGGCACTGAAGCTTTCTTT.

The chain recombines TRBV6-1 with TRBJ1-2; possible D gene TRBD1, 6 bases. The CDR3 spans 14 residues. CDR1 and CDR2 (germline): MNHNS, SASEGT. V shed 8 bases and J shed 4 bases, with 17 bases lying between them. This CDR3 is CASSPQGLVYGYTF. CDR3 sequence (DNA): TGTGCCAGCTCCCCGCAGGGGTTAGTCTATGGCTACACCTTC.

The chain employs TRBV5-1 and TRBJ1-1; TRBD1 is a possible D gene (5 bases). Germline V gene data show CDR1 as SGHRS and CDR2 as YFSETQ. The CDR3 covers 12 residues. V was trimmed by 0 bases and J by 5 bases, leaving 5 bases between them. The CDR3, as DNA: TGCGCCAGCAGCTTGGAGGGGACTGAAGCTTTCTTT. Amino acids: CASSLEGTEAFF.

The chain uses TRBV4-1 and TRBJ2-4; tentatively, D is TRBD1 (6 bases). Germline CDR1 reads MGHRA; CDR2 reads YSYEKL. CDR3 size: 15 residues. V was trimmed by 0 bases and J by 1 base, leaving 7 bases between them. The CDR3 sequence: CASSQEGAAKNIQYF. CDR3 in DNA: TGCGCCAGCAGCCAAGAGGGGGCGGCCAAAAACATTCAGTACTTC.

V and J are TRBV7-3 and TRBJ2-3; D might be TRBD1 (6 bases). With 4 bases removed from V and 4 bases from J, the gap between germline ends came to 15 bases. Per germline, CDR1 SGHTA and CDR2 FQGTGA. The CDR3 length is 15 residues. The CDR3 protein is CASSSQGSEADTQYF. The CDR3 nucleotides are TGTGCCAGCAGCTCCCAGGGGAGCGAGGCAGATACGCAGTATTTT.

The gene calls are TRBV2 and TRBJ1-1, with a possible D match to TRBD1 (6 bases). CDR3 length: 13 amino acids. The germline V and J ends were trimmed by 2 bases and 6 bases, with 10 bases remaining between them. Germline V gives CDR1 SNHLY, CDR2 FYNNEI. CDR3 sequence reads: CASSESGDAEAFF. The DNA of the CDR3 is TGTGCCAGCAGTGAATCAGGGGACGCTGAAGCTTTCTTT.

A note on this clone: The sample has other DNA sequences that encode this CDR3 too. V usage is TRBV9 and J usage is TRBJ2-1; 10 bases are a match to TRBD2. The CDR3 length is 15 residues. Trimming removed 4 bases from V and 4 bases from J; junction bases left unmatched: 5. CDR1 SGDLS and CDR2 YYNGEE come from the germline V gene. The CDR3 loop is CASSSSGGFYNEQFF. DNA for the CDR3: TGTGCCAGCAGCAGTAGCGGGGGGTTTTACAATGAGCAGTTCTTC.

The chain combines TRBV5-4 with TRBJ2-3; 10 bases align to TRBD1. The CDR3 is made up of 17 amino acids. With 3 bases clipped from V and 3 bases from J, the junction kept 10 bases outside the gene matches. CDR1 is SGHNT, CDR2 YYREEE, per germline (reference sequence). The chain's CDR3 is CASSSIGTGDGTDTQYF. CDR3 sequence (DNA): TGTGCCAGCAGCTCAATTGGGACAGGGGATGGGACAGATACGCAGTATTTT. The full variable domain, its missing parts supplied by reference TRBV5-4 and TRBJ2-3, is ETGVTQSPTHLIKTRGQQVTLRCSSQSGHNTVSWYQQALGQGPQFIFQYYREEENGRGNFPPRFSGLQFPNYSSELNVNALELDDSALYLCASSSIGTGDGTDTQYFGPGTRLTVL.

The J gene is TRBJ2-3, the V gene TRBV5-1; TRBD1 aligns across 9 bases. V lost 3 bases, J lost 4 bases, and 12 bases stayed unmatched. CDR1 and CDR2 (germline): SGHRS, YFSETQ. The CDR3 covers 17 residues. In DNA form, the CDR3 reads TGCGCCAGCAGCTCGTTGACCACCGGGACAGGGTCAGATACGCAGTATTTT. Amino acid sequence: CASSSLTTGTGSDTQYF.

The V call is TRBV6-6, the J call TRBJ2-3, with TRBD1 matching over 7 bases. The CDR3 contains 14 residues. V was clipped by 4 bases and J by 6 bases; unmatched bases: 7. The germline CDR1 and CDR2 sequences are MNHNY and SVGAGI (reference sequence). The CDR3 DNA reads TGTGCCAGCAGTTTGGACAGGATTTCGGATACGCAGTATTTT. It is translated as CASSLDRISDTQYF.

V usage is TRBV4-1 and J usage is TRBJ1-1, with D possibly matching TRBD1 (5 bases). CDR1 MGHRA and CDR2 YSYEKL come from the germline V gene. The V end was cut by 0 bases, the J end by 0 bases, with 11 bases between. The CDR3 extends over 16 amino acids. Here the CDR3 DNA reads TGCGCCAGCAGCCAAGACGGGGGAGGGATGAACACTGAAGCTTTCTTT. Its protein is CASSQDGGGMNTEAFF.

This clone was recorded only once. CDR3 coding DNA: TGTGCCAGCAGTGAATGGGCAGGGCGGCAGCCCCAGCATTTT. This sequence encodes CASSEWAGRQPQHF. The chain couples TRBV6-1 to TRBJ1-5; possibly TRBD1 for D (5 bases). The CDR3 sequence is 14 residues long. In germline, CDR1 is MNHNS, CDR2 SASEGT. V was pared by 2 bases and J by 7 bases, with 12 bases between.

The chain uses TRBV5-1 and TRBJ2-1, with no clear D. CDR1 SGHRS and CDR2 YFSETQ come from the germline V gene. V gave up 5 bases and J gave up 9 bases, with 12 bases separating them. This CDR3 region has 12 residues. CDR3 loop: CASRAGDGEQFF. The CDR3 DNA reads TGCGCCAGCAGAGCAGGAGATGGTGAGCAGTTCTTC. Drawing the rest from reference TRBV5-1 and TRBJ2-1, the complete variable domain is KAGVTQTPRYLIKTRGQQVTLSCSPISGHRSVSWYQQTPGQGLQFLFEYFSETQRNKGNFPGRFSGRQFSNSRSEMNVSTLELGDSALYLCASRAGDGEQFFGPGTRLTVL.

The V gene is TRBV5-1, the J gene TRBJ2-1, with TRBD2 identical over 15 bases. The germline gives CDR1 SGHRS, CDR2 YFSETQ. V shed 4 bases and J 4 bases; nucleotides not matched to a gene: 3. The CDR3 loop spans 16 amino acids. The CDR3 reads CASSLGTSGGYNEQFF. The CDR3, as DNA: TGCGCCAGCAGCCTAGGGACTAGCGGGGGGTACAATGAGCAGTTCTTC.

In its sample, this clone was seen once. The chain recombines TRBV9 with TRBJ1-1, with D possibly matching TRBD1 (5 bases). The V end was cut by 0 bases, the J end by 1 base, with 13 bases between. The CDR3 extends over 16 amino acids. Germline assignment: CDR1 SGDLS and CDR2 YYNGEE. The CDR3 here is CASSVVPGVENTEAFF. CDR3 nucleotides: TGTGCCAGCAGCGTAGTTCCGGGGGTCGAGAACACTGAAGCTTTCTTT.

The chain joins TRBV9 to TRBJ1-3; 8 bases line up with TRBD1. The J segment lost 4 bases and the V segment lost 2 bases, leaving 5 bases of the junction unmatched. This CDR3 has 15 residues. Germline lookup yields CDR1 SGDLS and CDR2 YYNGEE. The CDR3 region is CASSVQGAGGNTIYF. The CDR3 DNA reads TGTGCCAGCAGCGTGCAGGGGGCAGGAGGAAACACCATATATTTT.